The 30 T cell receptor beta chains presented below share a single source sample, sequenced in a study of CD8 T cells in Susac syndrome. RNA in amounts of 0.5 to 1 ug was reverse transcribed with random hexamers. One entry per CDR3 protein, called by TCRdb with MiXCR from the immunoSEQ multiplex PCR reads. Of about 190,000 distinct CDR3 sequences listed, about 91% are singletons. The sequenced sample consisted of CD4+ T cells from PBMCs. These TCRs come from a human donor with Susac syndrome.

The J gene is TRBJ2-1, the V gene TRBV20-1, with 8 positions matching TRBD2. This CDR3 region has 14 residues. Germline values: CDR1 DFQATT, CDR2 SNEGSKA (reference sequence). V gave up 4 bases and J gave up 10 bases; unmatched junction bases: 12. The CDR3 loop is CSAMSGRRRGEQFF. The CDR3 DNA reads TGCAGTGCTATGAGCGGGAGAAGGAGAGGCGAGCAGTTCTTC.

This chain uses TRBV10-1 with TRBJ2-3; 9 nucleotides match TRBD1. CDR1 and CDR2 from the germline V gene are WNHNN and SYGVQD (reference sequence). V shed 3 bases, J shed 5 bases, and the junction held 6 bases outside the gene matches. CDR3 length equals 15 residues. CDR3 DNA sequence: TGCGCCAGCAGTGAAGGACAGGGGAAGGTAGATACGCAGTATTTT. Amino acid sequence: CASSEGQGKVDTQYF.

The J gene is TRBJ2-3, the V gene TRBV20-1; D gene ambiguous. Deletions cut 5 bases from V and 0 bases from J, with 9 bases between. The CDR3 consists of 13 residues. Germline CDR1 DFQATT, CDR2 SNEGSKA (reference sequence). The CDR3 nucleotides are TGCAGTGCTTTTCGATCTAGCACAGATACGCAGTATTTT. Translating it yields CSAFRSSTDTQYF.

This clonotype was picked up a small number of times. The chain couples TRBV5-1 to TRBJ2-7, with TRBD1 matching over 8 bases. This CDR3 comprises 15 residues. Unmatched junction bases numbered 2, after V lost 0 bases and J lost 0 bases. Per the germline V gene, CDR1 is SGHRS and CDR2 is YFSETQ. The CDR3, as DNA: TGCGCCAGCAGCTTGGGACAGGGGAGCTCCTACGAGCAGTACTTC. It specifies CASSLGQGSSYEQYF.

In the case of this clonotype: This is likely a read error, given that the CDR3 carries no conserved phenylalanine or tryptophan at its end. This chain joins TRBV3-1 and TRBJ2-1; D possibly corresponds to TRBD1 (5 bases). Germline lookup yields CDR1 LGHDT and CDR2 YNNKEL (reference sequence). There are 12 residues in the CDR3. The V end lost 1 base, the J end lost 10 bases, and 8 bases lay between the germline ends. In nucleotides, the CDR3 is TGTGCCAGCAGCCAAGCAGGGCGGGAGCAGTTCCTC. Its translation: CASSQAGREQFL.

This clonotype was seen a single time. The rearrangement links TRBV6-1 to TRBJ2-7; tentative D call: TRBD1 (5 bases). Germline CDR1 is MNHNS and CDR2 is SASEGT. V was shortened by 4 bases and J by 1 base, with 11 bases between the two germline ends. The CDR3 consists of 14 residues. This CDR3 reads CASSVGALSYEQYF. CDR3 DNA: TGTGCCAGCAGTGTAGGGGCCTTATCCTACGAGCAGTACTTC.

The chain carries TRBV25-1 and TRBJ1-4; a weak D match, TRBD1 (6 bases). V was clipped by 3 bases and J by 7 bases, with 12 bases between them. Germline CDR1 and CDR2: MGHDK and SYGVNS. The CDR3 totals 14 residues. The CDR3 bases are TGTGCCAGCAGTGACTCAGGGGCCGGTGAAAAACTGTTTTTT. Translation gives CASSDSGAGEKLFF.

This chain uses TRBV4-1 with TRBJ1-5; D gene ambiguous. The CDR3 has 15 amino acids. Germline-derived CDR1 and CDR2 are MGHRA and YSYEKL. The V end lost 4 bases, the J end lost 0 bases, and 10 bases lay between the germline ends. CDR3 in DNA: TGCGCCAGCAGCCCAACCCAACATAGCAATCAGCCCCAGCATTTT. Amino acids: CASSPTQHSNQPQHF.

The chain joins TRBV7-3 to TRBJ2-1; 7 bases agree with TRBD2. From germline, CDR1 is SGHTA and CDR2 FQGTGA. The V gene end was trimmed by 2 bases and the J gene end by 4 bases; junction bases not matched to a gene: 5. The CDR3 is made up of 15 amino acids. The chain's CDR3 is CASSLQTSEYNEQFF. The DNA for the CDR3 is TGTGCCAGCAGCTTACAAACTAGCGAGTACAATGAGCAGTTCTTC.

This clonotype was counted once. This chain uses TRBV3-1 with TRBJ2-7, with TRBD1 matching over 12 bases. CDR3 length: 15 residues. Germline V gene lookup returns CDR1 LGHDT and CDR2 YNNKEL (reference sequence). The ends lost 5 bases at V and 5 bases at J; junction bases unmatched: 7. DNA for the CDR3: TGTGCCAGCAGCATACCGGGACAGGGGGCCGACGAGCAGTACTTC. Protein sequence: CASSIPGQGADEQYF.

This sequence joins TRBV10-3 and TRBJ2-3; D remains ambiguous. This CDR3 is built from 14 residues. V lost 4 bases and J 3 bases, leaving 11 bases between the germline ends. Germline CDR1 is ENHRY and CDR2 is SYGVKD. Here the CDR3 DNA reads TGTGCCATCAGTGTCCCACCCAGTACAGATACGCAGTATTTT. It specifies CAISVPPSTDTQYF.

The chain carries TRBV30 and TRBJ1-5; perhaps TRBD1 as D (5 bases). V was pared by 0 bases and J by 2 bases, with 8 bases between. The CDR3 consists of 14 residues. Per germline, CDR1 GTSNPN and CDR2 SVGIG (reference sequence). The CDR3 spells CAWSVGAGNQPQHF. DNA of the CDR3: TGTGCCTGGAGTGTAGGGGCAGGCAATCAGCCCCAGCATTTT.

V and J are TRBV6-4 and TRBJ2-5; a possible D gene is TRBD1 (6 bases). V was trimmed by 3 bases and J by 7 bases, leaving 12 bases between them. The CDR3 consists of 13 residues. CDR1 and CDR2 from the germline V gene are MRHNA and SNTAGT. The CDR3 coding sequence is TGTGCCAGCAGTGAGGACAGATCACGGACCCAGTACTTC. Its protein is CASSEDRSRTQYF.

The chain is built from TRBV9 and TRBJ2-1, with 15 bases fitting TRBD2. J lost 7 bases, V lost 4 bases, and 6 bases had no gene match. Germline CDR1 is SGDLS and CDR2 is YYNGEE. The CDR3 runs to 16 residues. The CDR3 region has the DNA TGTGCCAGCAGCCCACCGGGACTAGCGGGGGGAAATGAGCAGTTCTTC. As protein: CASSPPGLAGGNEQFF.

This clonotype showed up just once. V is TRBV9 and J is TRBJ2-3; tentative D call: TRBD2 (5 bases). This CDR3 spans 13 amino acids. CDR1 and CDR2 from the germline V gene are SGDLS and YYNGEE. Trimming cost V 5 bases and J 2 bases, with 9 bases left between them. The CDR3 DNA follows: TGTGCCAGCAGTCTAGCTAACACAGATACGCAGTATTTT. Its translation is CASSLANTDTQYF.

The chain links TRBV10-2 to TRBJ2-1, with TRBD2 as a possible D gene (5 bases). CDR3 length: 15 amino acids. The V end was cut by 2 bases, the J end by 0 bases, with 8 bases between. Germline V lookup: CDR1 WSHSY, CDR2 SAAADI. The DNA of the CDR3 is TGCGCCAGCAGTGAGGGACTTTACTCCTACAATGAGCAGTTCTTC. As protein: CASSEGLYSYNEQFF.

V and J are TRBV2 and TRBJ2-7, with a weak D call TRBD1 (6 bases). This CDR3 spans 13 amino acids. The V gene's germline CDR1 is SNHLY and CDR2 FYNNEI. V was clipped by 6 bases and J by 5 bases, with 14 bases between them. CDR3 protein: CASRHRVYNEQYF. The CDR3 DNA sequence: TGTGCCAGCAGGCACAGGGTCTATAACGAGCAGTACTTC.

The chain employs TRBV4-1 and TRBJ2-7; 11 bases match TRBD1. This CDR3 comprises 15 residues. The germline gives CDR1 MGHRA, CDR2 YSYEKL. Trimming cost V 2 bases and J 2 bases; bases outside gene matches: 2. The CDR3 bases are TGCGCCAGCAGCCAAACGGGACAGGGGGCCTACGAGCAGTACTTC. Protein: CASSQTGQGAYEQYF.

CDR3 sequence: CASSLALAGEGETQYF. CDR3 sequence (DNA): TGTGCCAGCAGCTTAGCCCTAGCGGGAGAGGGAGAGACCCAGTACTTC. The chain employs TRBV11-2 and TRBJ2-5; 10 positions match TRBD2. V trimming: 1 base; J trimming: 4 bases; junction bases outside the gene matches: 6. The CDR3 consists of 16 residues. Germline V gene sequence: CDR1 SGHAT, CDR2 FQNNGV.

The CDR3 loop is CSARDGTSIAYEQYF. The DNA of the CDR3 is TGCAGTGCTAGAGACGGGACTAGCATTGCCTACGAGCAGTACTTC. The rearrangement uses TRBV20-1 and TRBJ2-7, with 9 bases aligning to TRBD2. Germline values: CDR1 DFQATT, CDR2 SNEGSKA (reference sequence). This CDR3 contains 15 residues. Losses at the gene ends were 0 bases for V and 2 bases for J; bases not matched to a gene: 5.

This chain links TRBV28 with TRBJ2-4, with D perhaps TRBD1 (5 bases). The CDR3 is 16 amino acids. The V gene's germline CDR1 is MDHEN and CDR2 SYDVKM. Trimming took 2 bases from V and 2 from J, leaving 13 bases between them. CDR3 DNA: TGTGCCAGCAGTTTAATAGGGGTTGGAACCAAAAACATTCAGTACTTC. Its translation: CASSLIGVGTKNIQYF.

The rearrangement links TRBV2 to TRBJ2-1; D is possibly TRBD1 (6 bases). Germline values: CDR1 SNHLY, CDR2 FYNNEI. This CDR3 contains 14 residues. The CDR3 region has the DNA TGTGCAGACAGGCCGGGGAGCTCCTACAATGAGCAGTTCTTC. Translating gives CADRPGSSYNEQFF.

The rearrangement uses TRBV4-1 and TRBJ1-1, with a possible D match to TRBD1 (5 bases). With 0 bases removed from V and 1 base from J, the gap between germline ends came to 12 bases. Germline values: CDR1 MGHRA, CDR2 YSYEKL. The CDR3 contains 16 residues. The CDR3 nucleotides are TGCGCCAGCAGCCAAGAATCACGGGGGAAGAACACTGAAGCTTTCTTT. Residues: CASSQESRGKNTEAFF.

V and J are TRBV7-8 and TRBJ2-7; D possibly uses TRBD1 or TRBD2 (6 bases each). V was trimmed by 0 bases and J by 1 base, leaving 16 bases between them. The CDR3 loop spans 17 amino acids. Germline assignment: CDR1 SGHVS and CDR2 FQNEAQ. In DNA, the CDR3 is TGTGCCAGCAGCTTAGCGCGAAGGGGGGAAAAGTCCTACGAGCAGTACTTC. It encodes CASSLARRGEKSYEQYF.

This chain uses TRBV7-9 with TRBJ1-5; maybe TRBD1 (6 bases). V lost 5 bases and J 0 bases, leaving 14 bases between the germline ends. The CDR3 has 16 amino acids. Germline CDR1 reads SEHNR; CDR2 reads FQNEAQ (reference sequence). The DNA for the CDR3 is TGTGCCAGCAGCCCTGGGACAACCTATAGCAATCAGCCCCAGCATTTT. Translation: CASSPGTTYSNQPQHF.

This clonotype has a single count. This chain joins TRBV27 and TRBJ1-5; D remains unclear. The CDR3 spans 17 residues. Germline lookup yields CDR1 MNHEY and CDR2 SMNVEV (reference sequence). Trimming removed 6 bases at V and 2 bases at J, with 20 bases between. The CDR3 DNA follows: TGTGCCAGCAGCCCCACCAGAGGCTGGGTGGGCAATCAGCCCCAGCATTTT. Its protein is CASSPTRGWVGNQPQHF.

V is TRBV30 and J is TRBJ1-5, with D tentatively TRBD1 (5 bases). The V and J ends lost 5 bases and 7 bases respectively, with 15 bases between them. Germline V gene lookup returns CDR1 GTSNPN and CDR2 SVGIG (reference sequence). The CDR3 runs to 13 residues. In nucleotides, the CDR3 is TGTGCCTGGGCGAAGGGGACCGGGCAGCCCCAGCATTTT. It specifies CAWAKGTGQPQHF.

The chain combines TRBV7-3 with TRBJ2-1; 8 nucleotides match TRBD2. The germline V gene encodes CDR1 SGHTA and CDR2 FQGTGA. This CDR3 is 13 amino acids long. V shed 5 bases, J shed 10 bases, and the junction held 7 bases outside the gene matches. CDR3 amino acids: CASSPWTSREQFF. In nucleotides, the CDR3 is TGTGCCAGCAGCCCATGGACTAGCCGGGAGCAGTTCTTC.

The count of this clonotype is one. This rearrangement joins TRBV4-1 to TRBJ2-1; 10 nucleotides line up with TRBD2. Germline CDR1 MGHRA, CDR2 YSYEKL. The V gene end was trimmed by 3 bases and the J gene end by 7 bases; junction bases not matched to a gene: 9. The CDR3 sequence is 16 residues long. CDR3 region: CASSQLPSGRWNEQFF. In DNA, the CDR3 is TGCGCCAGCAGCCAGCTCCCTAGCGGGAGATGGAATGAGCAGTTCTTC.

The chain uses TRBV6-5 and TRBJ2-5; 9 bases fit TRBD1. Germline CDR1 reads MNHEY; CDR2 reads SVGAGI. The CDR3 is 15 residues long. V lost 6 bases and J lost 1; bases outside the gene matches: 6. CDR3 coding DNA: TGTGCCAGCAGCCCCGGGACAGGGATCCAAGAGACCCAGTACTTC. Amino acids: CASSPGTGIQETQYF.